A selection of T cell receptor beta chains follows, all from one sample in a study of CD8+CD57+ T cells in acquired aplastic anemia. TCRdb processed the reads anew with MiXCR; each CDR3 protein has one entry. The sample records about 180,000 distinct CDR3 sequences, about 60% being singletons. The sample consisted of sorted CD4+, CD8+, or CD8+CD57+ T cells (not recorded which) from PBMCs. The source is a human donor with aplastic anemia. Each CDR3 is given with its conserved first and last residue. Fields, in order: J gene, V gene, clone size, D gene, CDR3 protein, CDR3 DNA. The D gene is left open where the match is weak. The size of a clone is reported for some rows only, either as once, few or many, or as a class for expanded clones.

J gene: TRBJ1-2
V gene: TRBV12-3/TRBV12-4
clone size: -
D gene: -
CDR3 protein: CASSHQGPDGYTF
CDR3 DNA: TGTGCCAGCAGTCACCAGGGACCAGACGGCTACACCTTC

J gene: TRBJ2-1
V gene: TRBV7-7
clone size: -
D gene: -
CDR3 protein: CASSLGPEQFF
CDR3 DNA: TGTGCTAGCAGCTTAGGGCCTGAGCAGTTCTTC

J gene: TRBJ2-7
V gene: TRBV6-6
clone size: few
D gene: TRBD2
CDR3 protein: CASSYDGGAAEQYF
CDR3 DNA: TGTGCCAGCAGTTACGACGGGGGGGCCGCCGAGCAGTACTTC

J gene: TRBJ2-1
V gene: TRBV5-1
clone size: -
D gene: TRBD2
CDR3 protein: CASSYSGVSSYNEQFF
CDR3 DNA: TGCGCCAGCAGCTATAGCGGGGTAAGCTCCTACAATGAGCAGTTCTTC

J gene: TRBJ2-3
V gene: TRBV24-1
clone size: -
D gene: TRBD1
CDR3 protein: CATSGNRDRNTDTQYF
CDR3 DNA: TGTGCCACCAGCGGGAACCGGGACAGAAACACAGATACGCAGTATTTT

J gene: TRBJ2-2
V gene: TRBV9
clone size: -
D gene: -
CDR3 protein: CASSVRSDGELFF
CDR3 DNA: TGTGCCAGCAGCGTAAGAAGCGACGGGGAGCTGTTTTTT

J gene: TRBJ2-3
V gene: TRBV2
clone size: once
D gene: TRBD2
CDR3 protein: CASSGGTRTDTQYF
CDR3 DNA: TGTGCCAGCAGCGGCGGGACTAGGACAGATACGCAGTATTTT

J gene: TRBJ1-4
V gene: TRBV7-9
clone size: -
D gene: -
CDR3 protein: CASSLEVLGSREKLFF
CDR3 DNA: TGTGCCAGCAGCTTAGAGGTTCTGGGATCGCGGGAAAAACTGTTTTTT

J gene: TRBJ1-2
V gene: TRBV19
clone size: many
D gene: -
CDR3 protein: CASSIDSTSPGGGYTF
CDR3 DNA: TGTGCCAGTAGTATAGATTCTACATCCCCGGGAGGCGGCTACACCTTC

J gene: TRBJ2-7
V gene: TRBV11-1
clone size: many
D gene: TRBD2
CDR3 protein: CASSLKGLAGDKLSYEQYF
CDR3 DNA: TGTGCCAGCAGCTTAAAAGGACTAGCGGGGGACAAACTTTCCTACGAGCAGTACTTC

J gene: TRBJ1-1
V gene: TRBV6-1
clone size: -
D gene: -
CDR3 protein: CAIKALNTEAFF
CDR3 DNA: TGTGCCATCAAAGCATTGAACACTGAAGCTTTCTTT

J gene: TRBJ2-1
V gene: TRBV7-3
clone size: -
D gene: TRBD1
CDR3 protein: CASSLTGGGFDEQFF
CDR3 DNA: TGTGCCAGCAGCTTGACAGGGGGCGGGTTCGATGAGCAGTTCTTC

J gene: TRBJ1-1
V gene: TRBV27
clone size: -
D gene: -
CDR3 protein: CASSLFQGTEAFF
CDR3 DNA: TGTGCCAGCAGTTTATTTCAGGGCACTGAAGCTTTCTTT